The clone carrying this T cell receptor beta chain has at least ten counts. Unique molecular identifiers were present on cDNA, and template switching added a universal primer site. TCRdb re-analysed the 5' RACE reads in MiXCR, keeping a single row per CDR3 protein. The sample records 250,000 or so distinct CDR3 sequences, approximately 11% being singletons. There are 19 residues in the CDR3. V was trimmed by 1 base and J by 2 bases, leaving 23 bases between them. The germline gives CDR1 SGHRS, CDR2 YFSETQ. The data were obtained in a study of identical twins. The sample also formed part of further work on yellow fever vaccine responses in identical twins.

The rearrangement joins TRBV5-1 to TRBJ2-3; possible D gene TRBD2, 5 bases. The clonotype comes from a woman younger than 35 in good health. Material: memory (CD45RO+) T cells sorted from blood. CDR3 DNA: TGCGCCAGCAGCTTGACCACTCTATTTTTGGGAGTACACACAGATACGCAGTATTTT. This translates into CASSLTTLFLGVHTDTQYF. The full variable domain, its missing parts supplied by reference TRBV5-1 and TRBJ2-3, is KAGVTQTPRYLIKTRGQQVTLSCSPISGHRSVSWYQQTPGQGLQFLFEYFSETQRNKGNFPGRFSGRQFSNSRSEMNVSTLELGDSALYLCASSLTTLFLGVHTDTQYFGPGTRLTVL.